This paragraph reports one T cell receptor beta chain. The antigen is undetermined. Clones were read by immunoSEQ multiplex PCR, and TCRdb kept only the in-frame ones, dropping some. The table lists around 120,000 clones, around nine tenths of them singletons. The data belong to a study of Tregs in tolerant kidney transplant recipients. Study-wide points: Findings come from small patient numbers and require larger validation. Biological reproducibility was not directly addressed in this study.

The CDR3 has 14 amino acids. The germline V and J ends were trimmed by 5 bases and 5 bases, with 14 bases remaining between them. Germline CDR1 SGHTA, CDR2 FQGTGA. This clonotype was obtained from a human donor in good health. The sample consisted of CD4+ T cells from blood. The chain uses TRBV7-3 and TRBJ2-3, with D perhaps being TRBD1 or TRBD2 (6 bases each). CDR3 DNA sequence: TGTGCCAGCAGCATCAATCGGGGGCAAGATACGCAGTATTTT. Translated: CASSINRGQDTQYF.